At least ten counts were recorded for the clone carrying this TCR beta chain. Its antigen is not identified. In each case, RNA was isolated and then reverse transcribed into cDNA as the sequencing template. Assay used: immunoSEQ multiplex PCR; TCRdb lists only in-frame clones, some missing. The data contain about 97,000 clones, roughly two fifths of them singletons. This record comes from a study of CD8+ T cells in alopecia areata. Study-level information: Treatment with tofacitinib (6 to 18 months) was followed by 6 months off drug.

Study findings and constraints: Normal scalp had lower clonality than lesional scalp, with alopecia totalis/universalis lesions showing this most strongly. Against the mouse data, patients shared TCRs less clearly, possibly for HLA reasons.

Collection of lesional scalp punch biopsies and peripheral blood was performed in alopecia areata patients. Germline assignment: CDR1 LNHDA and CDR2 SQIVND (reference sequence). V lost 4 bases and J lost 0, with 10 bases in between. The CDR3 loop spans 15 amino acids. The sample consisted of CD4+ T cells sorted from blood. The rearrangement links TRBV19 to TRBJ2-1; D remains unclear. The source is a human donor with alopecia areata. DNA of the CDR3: TGTGCCAGTAGTAAGAGCTTCGACTCCTACAATGAGCAGTTCTTC. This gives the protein CASSKSFDSYNEQFF.